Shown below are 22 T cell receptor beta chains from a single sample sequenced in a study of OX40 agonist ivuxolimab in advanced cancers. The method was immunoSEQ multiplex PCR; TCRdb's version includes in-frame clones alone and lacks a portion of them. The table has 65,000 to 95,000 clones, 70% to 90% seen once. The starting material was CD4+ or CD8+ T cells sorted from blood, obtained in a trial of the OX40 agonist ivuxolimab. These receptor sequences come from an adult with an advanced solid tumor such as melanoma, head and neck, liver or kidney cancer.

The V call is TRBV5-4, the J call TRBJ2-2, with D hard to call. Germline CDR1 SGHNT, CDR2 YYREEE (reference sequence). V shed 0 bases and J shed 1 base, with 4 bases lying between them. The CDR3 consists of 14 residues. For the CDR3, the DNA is TGTGCCAGCAGCTTGGAGGTGAACACCGGGGAGCTGTTTTTT. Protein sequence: CASSLEVNTGELFF.

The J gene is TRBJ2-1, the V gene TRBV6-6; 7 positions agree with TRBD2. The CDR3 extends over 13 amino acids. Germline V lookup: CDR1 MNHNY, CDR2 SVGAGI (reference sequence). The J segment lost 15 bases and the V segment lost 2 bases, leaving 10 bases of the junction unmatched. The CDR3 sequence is CASSYVSAGALFF. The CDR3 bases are TGTGCCAGCAGTTACGTCTCCGCGGGAGCACTGTTCTTC.

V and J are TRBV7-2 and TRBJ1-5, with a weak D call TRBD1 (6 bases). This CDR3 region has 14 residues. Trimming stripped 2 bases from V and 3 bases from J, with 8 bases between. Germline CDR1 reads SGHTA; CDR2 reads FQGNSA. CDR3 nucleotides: TGTGCCAGCAGCTTAAACAGGGCCAATCAGCCCCAGCATTTT. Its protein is CASSLNRANQPQHF.

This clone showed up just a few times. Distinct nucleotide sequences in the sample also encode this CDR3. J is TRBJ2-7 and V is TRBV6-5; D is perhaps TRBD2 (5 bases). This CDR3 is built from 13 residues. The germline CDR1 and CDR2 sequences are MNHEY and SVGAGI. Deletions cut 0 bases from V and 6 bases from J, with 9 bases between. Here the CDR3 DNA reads TGTGCCAGCAGTTACTCGTCCCGGGGCGAGCAGTACTTC. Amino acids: CASSYSSRGEQYF.

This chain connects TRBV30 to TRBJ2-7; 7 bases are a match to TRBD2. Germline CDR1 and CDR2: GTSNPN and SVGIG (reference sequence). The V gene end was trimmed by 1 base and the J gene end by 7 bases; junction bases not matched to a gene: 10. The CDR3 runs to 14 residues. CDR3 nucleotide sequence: TGTGCCTGGAGTGGGTTAGCGGGCCCCGGGGAGCAGTACTTC. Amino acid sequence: CAWSGLAGPGEQYF.

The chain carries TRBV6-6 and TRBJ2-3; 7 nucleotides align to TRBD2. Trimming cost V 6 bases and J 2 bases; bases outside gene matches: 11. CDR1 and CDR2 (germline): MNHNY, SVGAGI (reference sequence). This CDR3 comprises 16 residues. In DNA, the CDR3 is TGTGCCAGCAGCTCACCCGGGACTACTTACACAGATACGCAGTATTTT. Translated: CASSSPGTTYTDTQYF.

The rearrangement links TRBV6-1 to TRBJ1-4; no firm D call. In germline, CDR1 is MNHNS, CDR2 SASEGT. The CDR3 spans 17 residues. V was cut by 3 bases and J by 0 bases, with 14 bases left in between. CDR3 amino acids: CASSERLGRTTNEKLFF. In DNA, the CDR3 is TGTGCCAGCAGTGAGAGGCTAGGGCGGACAACTAATGAAAAACTGTTTTTT.

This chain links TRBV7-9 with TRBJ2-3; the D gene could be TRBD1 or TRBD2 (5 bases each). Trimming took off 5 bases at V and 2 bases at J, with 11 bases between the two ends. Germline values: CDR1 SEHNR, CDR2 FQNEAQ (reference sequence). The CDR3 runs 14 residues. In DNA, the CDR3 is TGTGCCAGCAGCCGGGACCACTCCACAGATACGCAGTATTTT. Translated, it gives CASSRDHSTDTQYF.

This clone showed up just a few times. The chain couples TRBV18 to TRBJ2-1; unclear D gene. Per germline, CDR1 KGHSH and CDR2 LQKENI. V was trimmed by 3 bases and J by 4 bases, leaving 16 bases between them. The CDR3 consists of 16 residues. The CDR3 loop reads CASSPVSLTGYNEQFF. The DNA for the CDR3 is TGTGCCAGCTCACCTGTTAGCCTTACCGGGTACAATGAGCAGTTCTTC.

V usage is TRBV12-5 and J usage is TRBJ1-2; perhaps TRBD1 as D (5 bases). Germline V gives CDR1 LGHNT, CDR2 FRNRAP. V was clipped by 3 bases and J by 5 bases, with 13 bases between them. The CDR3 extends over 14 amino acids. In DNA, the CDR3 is TGTGCTAGTGGTTTAGGGGCGCCGGGATATGGCTACACCTTC. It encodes CASGLGAPGYGYTF.

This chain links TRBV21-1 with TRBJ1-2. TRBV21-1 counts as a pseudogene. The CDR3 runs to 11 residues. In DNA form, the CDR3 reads TGTGCCAGCAGCCCAAGTAATGGCTACACCTTC. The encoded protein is CASSPSNGYTF.

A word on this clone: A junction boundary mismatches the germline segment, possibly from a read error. The CDR3, as DNA: TGTGCCAGCAGCTTAGGGGGGGCAGTCTACGGGCAGTACTTC. This codes for CASSLGGAVYGQYF. The V gene is TRBV7-2, the J gene TRBJ2-7; D may correspond to TRBD1 or TRBD2 (6 bases each). The length of the CDR3 is 14 residues. Germline lookup yields CDR1 SGHTA and CDR2 FQGNSA.

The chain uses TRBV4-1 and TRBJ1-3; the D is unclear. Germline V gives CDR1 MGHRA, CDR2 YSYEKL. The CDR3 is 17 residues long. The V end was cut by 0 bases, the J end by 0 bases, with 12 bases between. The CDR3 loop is CASSQDQFTTSGNTIYF. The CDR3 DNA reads TGCGCCAGCAGCCAAGATCAGTTCACAACCTCTGGAAACACCATATATTTT.

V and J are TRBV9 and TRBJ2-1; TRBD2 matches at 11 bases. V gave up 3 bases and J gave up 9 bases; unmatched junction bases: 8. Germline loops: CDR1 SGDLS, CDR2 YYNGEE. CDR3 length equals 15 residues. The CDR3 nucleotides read TGTGCCAGCAGCGGGTTAGCGGGGGGGAGAAGTGAGCAGTTCTTC. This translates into CASSGLAGGRSEQFF.

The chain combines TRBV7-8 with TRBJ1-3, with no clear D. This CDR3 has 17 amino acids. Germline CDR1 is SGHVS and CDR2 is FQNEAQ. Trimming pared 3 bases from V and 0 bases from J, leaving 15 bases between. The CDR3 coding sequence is TGTGCCAGCAGCTTTGGAGGGTCTGTTTACTCTGGAAACACCATATATTTT. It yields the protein CASSFGGSVYSGNTIYF.

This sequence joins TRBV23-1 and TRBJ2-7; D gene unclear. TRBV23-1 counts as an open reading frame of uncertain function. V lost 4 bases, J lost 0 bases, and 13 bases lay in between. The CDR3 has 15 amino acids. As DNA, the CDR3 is TGCGCCAGCAGTCCTGAAGAGAGGAACTCCTACGAGCAGTACTTC. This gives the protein CASSPEERNSYEQYF.

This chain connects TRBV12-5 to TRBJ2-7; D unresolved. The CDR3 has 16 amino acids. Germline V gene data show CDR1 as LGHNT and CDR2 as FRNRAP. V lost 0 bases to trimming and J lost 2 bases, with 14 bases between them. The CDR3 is CASGLVASSSAYEQYF. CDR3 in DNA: TGTGCTAGTGGTTTGGTGGCGTCCTCTTCGGCCTACGAGCAGTACTTC.

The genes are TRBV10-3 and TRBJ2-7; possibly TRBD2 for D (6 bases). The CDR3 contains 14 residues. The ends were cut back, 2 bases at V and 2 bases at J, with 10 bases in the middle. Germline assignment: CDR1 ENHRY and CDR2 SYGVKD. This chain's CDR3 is CAISELATTYEQYF. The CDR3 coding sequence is TGTGCCATCAGTGAGCTAGCGACCACCTACGAGCAGTACTTC.

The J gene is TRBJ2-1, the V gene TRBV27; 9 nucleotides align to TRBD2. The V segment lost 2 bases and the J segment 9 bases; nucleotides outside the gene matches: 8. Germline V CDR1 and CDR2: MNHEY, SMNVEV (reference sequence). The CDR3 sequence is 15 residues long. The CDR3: CASSLLAGTTGEQFF. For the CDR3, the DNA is TGTGCCAGCAGTTTACTAGCGGGAACTACAGGTGAGCAGTTCTTC.

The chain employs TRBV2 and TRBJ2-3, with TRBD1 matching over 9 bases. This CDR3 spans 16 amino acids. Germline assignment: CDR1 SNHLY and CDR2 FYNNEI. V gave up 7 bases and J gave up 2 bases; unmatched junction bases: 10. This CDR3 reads CASIEVRTGVTDTQYF. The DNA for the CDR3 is TGTGCCAGCATTGAGGTTAGGACAGGGGTCACAGATACGCAGTATTTT.

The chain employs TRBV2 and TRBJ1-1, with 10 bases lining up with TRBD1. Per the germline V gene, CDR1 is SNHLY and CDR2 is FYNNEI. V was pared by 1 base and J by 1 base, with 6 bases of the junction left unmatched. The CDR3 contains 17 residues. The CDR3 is CASSEGGTGAGNTEAFF. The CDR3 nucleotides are TGTGCCAGCAGTGAAGGTGGGACAGGGGCAGGGAACACTGAAGCTTTCTTT. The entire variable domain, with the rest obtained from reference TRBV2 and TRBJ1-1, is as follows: EPEVTQTPSHQVTQMGQEVILRCVPISNHLYFYWYRQILGQKVEFLVSFYNNEISEKSEIFDDQFSVERPDGSNFTLKIRSTKLEDSAMYFCASSEGGTGAGNTEAFFGQGTRLTVV.

CDR3 sequence reads: CASTKGLQGQAFF. The CDR3 nucleotides are TGTGCCAGCACCAAAGGGCTACAGGGTCAAGCTTTCTTT. This chain connects TRBV6-5 to TRBJ1-1; D perhaps matches TRBD1 (6 bases). Germline V gives CDR1 MNHEY, CDR2 SVGAGI. V lost 7 bases, J lost 9 bases, and 18 bases lay in between. This CDR3 region has 13 residues.